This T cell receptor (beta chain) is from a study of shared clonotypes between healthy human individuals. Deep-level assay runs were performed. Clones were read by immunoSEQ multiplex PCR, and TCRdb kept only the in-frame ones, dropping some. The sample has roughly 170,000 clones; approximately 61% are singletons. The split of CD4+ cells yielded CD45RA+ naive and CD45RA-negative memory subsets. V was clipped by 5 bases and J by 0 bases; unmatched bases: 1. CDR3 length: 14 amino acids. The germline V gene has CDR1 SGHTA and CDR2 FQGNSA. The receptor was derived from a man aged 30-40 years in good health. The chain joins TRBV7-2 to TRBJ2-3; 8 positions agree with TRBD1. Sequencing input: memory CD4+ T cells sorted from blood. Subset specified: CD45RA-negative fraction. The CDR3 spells CASSRTGSTDTQYF. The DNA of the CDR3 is TGTGCCAGCAGCCGGACAGGGAGCACAGATACGCAGTATTTT.